What follows are 7 T cell receptor beta chains derived from one specimen sequenced in a study of blood T cells in healthy people across ages. The authors ran a second PCR of about 6 to 11 cycles using a sample-barcoded 5' primer and a J-beta primer mix. TCRdb processed the 5' RACE reads anew with MiXCR; each CDR3 protein has one entry. The sample carries about 1.4 million distinct CDR3 sequences, 59% recorded once. The sequencing input was blood. These receptor sequences come from a man in his late teens or twenties in good health.

This clonotype came up a few times. The V gene is TRBV4-1, the J gene TRBJ2-2; D gene uncertain. The germline gives CDR1 MGHRA, CDR2 YSYEKL. Trimming pared 3 bases from V and 5 bases from J, leaving 7 bases between. There are 13 residues in the CDR3. In DNA, the CDR3 is TGCGCCAGCAGCCAGATGAGGACCGGGGAGCTGTTTTTT. Residues: CASSQMRTGELFF.

The CDR3 reads CASSPDRGRDEQYF. As DNA, the CDR3 is TGTGCCAGCAGCCCGGACAGGGGAAGAGACGAGCAGTACTTC. The rearrangement joins TRBV7-4 to TRBJ2-7; TRBD1 agrees at 9 bases. Per the germline V gene, CDR1 is SGHVT and CDR2 is SQSDAQ. The CDR3 has 14 residues. The V segment lost 5 bases and the J segment 5 bases; nucleotides outside the gene matches: 7.

The chain links TRBV15 to TRBJ2-5; D not resolved. Looked up from germline, CDR1 is LNHNV and CDR2 is YYDKDF (reference sequence). Deletions cut 2 bases from V and 0 bases from J, with 4 bases between. The CDR3 totals 13 residues. CDR3 DNA: TGTGCCACCAGCAGATCGTACCAAGAGACCCAGTACTTC. Translating gives CATSRSYQETQYF. Variable domain in full (rest from reference TRBV15 and TRBJ2-5): DAMVIQNPRYQVTQFGKPVTLSCSQTLNHNVMYWYQQKSSQAPKLLFHYYDKDFNNEADTPDNFQSRRPNTSFCFLDIRSPGLGDTAMYLCATSRSYQETQYFGPGTRLLVL.

The rearrangement links TRBV5-6 to TRBJ2-7; TRBD1 matches at 8 bases. Germline V gene data show CDR1 as SGHDT and CDR2 as YYEEEE. The CDR3 spans 15 residues. Trimming took 0 bases from V and 1 from J; bases not matched to a gene: 3. The CDR3 bases are TGTGCCAGCAGCTTGGGGGGACAGGTGTCCTACGAGCAGTACTTC. The encoded protein is CASSLGGQVSYEQYF. Supplemented by reference TRBV5-6 and TRBJ2-7, the full variable domain reads DAGVTQSPTHLIKTRGQQVTLRCSPKSGHDTVSWYQQALGQGPQFIFQYYEEEERQRGNFPDRFSGHQFPNYSSELNVNALLLGDSALYLCASSLGGQVSYEQYFGPGTRLTVT.

The chain joins TRBV27 to TRBJ1-2; D might be TRBD1 (5 bases). V gave up 7 bases and J gave up 5 bases, with 17 bases separating them. Germline V CDR1 and CDR2: MNHEY, SMNVEV (reference sequence). This CDR3 comprises 14 residues. CDR3 region: CASKVGTDPYGYTF. The DNA for the CDR3 is TGTGCCAGCAAGGTTGGGACCGATCCTTATGGCTACACCTTC.

This chain joins TRBV7-9 and TRBJ2-1; D remains ambiguous. V lost 2 bases, J lost 6 bases, and 5 bases lay in between. This CDR3 is 12 amino acids long. Germline CDR1 reads SEHNR; CDR2 reads FQNEAQ (reference sequence). CDR3 coding DNA: TGTGCCAGCAGCTTAAAAGTCAATGAGCAGTTCTTC. This encodes CASSLKVNEQFF.

The rearrangement joins TRBV6-5 to TRBJ1-1, with D uncertain. Trimming shortened V by 0 bases and J by 8 bases, and 16 bases separated the two germline ends. CDR1 is MNHEY, CDR2 SVGAGI, per germline. CDR3 size: 15 residues. The CDR3: CASSYSTLGIREAFF. The CDR3 DNA is TGTGCCAGCAGTTACTCGACGCTTGGGATTCGGGAAGCTTTCTTT.